Listed below are T cell receptor beta chains from one sample, sequenced in a study of blood T cell repertoires in COVID-19. TCRdb's table, derived via immunoSEQ multiplex PCR, lists solely in-frame clones and lacks some. The table records a few hundred thousand clones, approximately 88% of them present only once. The sample taken for sequencing was PBMCs or T cells enriched from blood (not recorded which). These receptors originate from a man younger than 35 with acute COVID-19. The CDR3 runs from the conserved cysteine through the conserved F or W. D genes are given only for firm matches. Only some rows state a clone size, as once, few, many or a class for expanded clones.

NA TRBJ1-5 NA TRBV6-5 TGTGCCAGCAGTTACCGAGGCAATCAGCCCCAGCATTTT CASSYRGNQPQHF
NA TRBJ2-7 once TRBV4-2 TGTGCCAGCAGCCAAGAGGCGGGTTCCTCCTACGAGCAGTACTTC CASSQEAGSSYEQYF
NA TRBJ1-1 NA TRBV27 TGTGCCAGCAGTTTTGCAGGGGACACTGAAGCTTTCTTT CASSFAGDTEAFF
TRBD1 TRBJ2-5 NA TRBV19 TGTGCCAGTAGTCCTCCCCGGACAGGGGGGTTCGAGACCCAGTACTTC CASSPPRTGGFETQYF
TRBD1 TRBJ1-5 NA TRBV7-2 TGTGCCAGCAGCTTCCAGACAGGGAGCAATCAGCCCCAGCATTTT CASSFQTGSNQPQHF
NA TRBJ1-4 NA TRBV9 TGTGCCAGCAGCGTAGGAGGCGGGGGGCAGCTTGCTAATGAAAAACTGTTTTTT CASSVGGGGQLANEKLFF
NA TRBJ2-2 NA TRBV18 TGTGCCAGCTCACCGCTTGGACTACTGAACACCGGGGAGCTGTTTTTT CASSPLGLLNTGELFF
NA TRBJ2-1 NA TRBV7-9 TGTGCCAGCAGCTTATCGGTCCCGCGGGATGTCACCTACAATGAGCAGTTCTTC CASSLSVPRDVTYNEQFF
NA TRBJ2-7 NA TRBV7-9 TGTGCCAGCAGTGGAGGGCCCACCTACGAGCAGTACTTC CASSGGPTYEQYF
TRBD2 TRBJ2-7 NA TRBV18 TGTGCCAGCTCACCCGAGGGACTAGCGGGAGGAAGTCCCTACGAGCAGTACTTC CASSPEGLAGGSPYEQYF
TRBD2 TRBJ2-2 NA TRBV12-5 TGTGCTAGTGGTTTCCTAGCGGGGACGAACACCGGGGAGCTGTTTTTT CASGFLAGTNTGELFF
TRBD1 TRBJ1-5 NA TRBV28 TGTGCCAGCAGGCCTGGGACAGCGAGCAATCAGCCCCAGCATTTT CASRPGTASNQPQHF